Listed below are T cell receptor beta chains from one sample, sequenced in a study of graft-versus-host responses after intestinal transplantation. Their recognized antigens are unknown. The data were produced by immunoSEQ multiplex PCR, yet TCRdb's version contains in-frame clones alone and is incomplete. The data contain tens of thousands of clones, 90% to 95% of them singletons. The sample here was unstimulated CD8+ T cells sorted from spleen or lymph node cells, taken before transplant. These receptors all stem from a human donor who was the organ donor for an intestinal transplant. CDR3s leave out the opening cysteine and the closing phenylalanine or tryptophan.

v_gene,CDR3aa
TRBV27,ASSYTGAGNTIY
TRBV4-1,ASSQDGTYTGELF
TRBV11-2,ASSKLDGPTEAF
TRBV4-3,ASSQDPYGGGNAYEQY
TRBV11-2,ASSTLWTGGSYGYT
TRBV4-3,ASSQNIRTGVYNEQF
TRBV29-1,SVESGLAETQY
TRBV5-4,ASSSGQGAISGANVLT
TRBV6-9,ASSYSSQGNEQF
TRBV27,ASSQEWAPSTDTQY
TRBV6-5,ASSYPGVTDTQY
TRBV6-5,ASSPSLMNTEAF
TRBV4-1,ASSQDQEGGQLASQY
TRBV9,ASSVNPRQDTDTQY
TRBV11-3,ASSDTGANVLT
TRBV5-3,ARRFRYGKDYGYT
TRBV27,ASRFWGQEDEKLF
TRBV19,ASASSYNEQF